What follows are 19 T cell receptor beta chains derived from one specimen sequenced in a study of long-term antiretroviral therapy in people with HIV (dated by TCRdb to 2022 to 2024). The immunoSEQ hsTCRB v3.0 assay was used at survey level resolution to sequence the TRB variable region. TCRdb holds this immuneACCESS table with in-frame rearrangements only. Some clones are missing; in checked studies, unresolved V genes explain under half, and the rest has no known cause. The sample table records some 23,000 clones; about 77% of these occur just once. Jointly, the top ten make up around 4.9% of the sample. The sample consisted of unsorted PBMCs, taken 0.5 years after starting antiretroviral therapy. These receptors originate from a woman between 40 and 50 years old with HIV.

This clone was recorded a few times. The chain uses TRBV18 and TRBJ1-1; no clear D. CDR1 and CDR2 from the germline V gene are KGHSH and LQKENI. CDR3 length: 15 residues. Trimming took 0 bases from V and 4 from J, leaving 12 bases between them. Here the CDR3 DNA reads TGTGCCAGCTCACCACCGATGGGGAGGGCCACTGAAGCTTTCTTT. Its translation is CASSPPMGRATEAFF.

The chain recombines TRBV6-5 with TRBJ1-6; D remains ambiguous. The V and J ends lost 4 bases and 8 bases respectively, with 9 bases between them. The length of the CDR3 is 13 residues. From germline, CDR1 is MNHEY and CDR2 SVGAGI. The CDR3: CASSSRWDSPLHF. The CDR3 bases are TGTGCCAGCAGTTCACGGTGGGATTCACCCCTCCACTTT.

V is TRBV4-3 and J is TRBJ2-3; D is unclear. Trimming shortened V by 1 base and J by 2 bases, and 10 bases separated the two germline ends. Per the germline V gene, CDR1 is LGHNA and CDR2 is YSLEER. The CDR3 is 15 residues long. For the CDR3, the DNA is TGCGCCAGCAGCCAAGCTGGTGGCTACACAGATACGCAGTATTTT. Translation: CASSQAGGYTDTQYF.

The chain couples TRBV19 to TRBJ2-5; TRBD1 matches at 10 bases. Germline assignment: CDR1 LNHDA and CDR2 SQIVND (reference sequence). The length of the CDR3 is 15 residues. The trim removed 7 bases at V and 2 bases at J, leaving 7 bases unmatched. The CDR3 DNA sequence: TGTGCCAGTATGTTCCGGGACAGGGGACAAGAGACCCAGTACTTC. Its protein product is CASMFRDRGQETQYF. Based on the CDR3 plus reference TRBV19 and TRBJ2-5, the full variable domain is DGGITQSPKYLFRKEGQNVTLSCEQNLNHDAMYWYRQDPGQGLRLIYYSQIVNDFQKGDIAEGYSVSREKKESFPLTVTSAQKNPTAFYLCASMFRDRGQETQYFGPGTRLLVL.

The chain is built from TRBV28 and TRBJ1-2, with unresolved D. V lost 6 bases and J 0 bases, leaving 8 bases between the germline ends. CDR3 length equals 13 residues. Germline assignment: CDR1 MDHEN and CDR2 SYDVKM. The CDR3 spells CASRAGTNYGYTF. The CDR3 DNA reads TGTGCCAGCAGGGCCGGGACTAACTATGGCTACACCTTC.

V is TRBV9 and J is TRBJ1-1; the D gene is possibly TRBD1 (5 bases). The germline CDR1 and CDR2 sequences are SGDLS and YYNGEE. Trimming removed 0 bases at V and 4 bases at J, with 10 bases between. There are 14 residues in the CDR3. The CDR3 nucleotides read TGTGCCAGCAGCGTAGCTCTGGGGGGCACTGAAGCTTTCTTT. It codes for CASSVALGGTEAFF.

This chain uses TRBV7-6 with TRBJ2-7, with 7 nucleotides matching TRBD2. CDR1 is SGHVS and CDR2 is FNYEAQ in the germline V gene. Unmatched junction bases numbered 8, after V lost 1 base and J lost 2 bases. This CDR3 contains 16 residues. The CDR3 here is CASSLVAGEPTYEQYF. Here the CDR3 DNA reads TGTGCCAGCAGCTTAGTGGCGGGGGAACCAACCTACGAGCAGTACTTC.

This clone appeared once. The CDR3 loop is CASSFSGGGFNEQFF. CDR3 nucleotide sequence: TGTGCCAGCAGCTTTAGCGGGGGGGGATTTAATGAGCAGTTCTTC. This sequence joins TRBV7-3 and TRBJ2-1, with TRBD2 identical over 11 bases. The CDR3 is 15 residues long. CDR1 and CDR2 from the germline V gene are SGHTA and FQGTGA. The V segment lost 3 bases and the J segment 7 bases; nucleotides outside the gene matches: 5.

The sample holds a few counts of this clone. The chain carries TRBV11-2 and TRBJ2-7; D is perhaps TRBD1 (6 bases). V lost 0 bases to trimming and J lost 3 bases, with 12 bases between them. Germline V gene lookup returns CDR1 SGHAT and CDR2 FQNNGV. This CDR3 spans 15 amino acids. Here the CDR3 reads CASSLEQGTVYEQYF. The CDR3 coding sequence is TGTGCCAGCAGCTTAGAACAGGGAACCGTCTACGAGCAGTACTTC.

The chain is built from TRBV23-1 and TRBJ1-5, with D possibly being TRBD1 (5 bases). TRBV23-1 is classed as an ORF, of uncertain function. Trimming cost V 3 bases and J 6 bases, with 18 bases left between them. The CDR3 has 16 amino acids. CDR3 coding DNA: TGCGCCAGCAGTCAGGCGGGACCTCATGTTTGTCAGCCCCAGCATTTT. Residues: CASSQAGPHVCQPQHF.

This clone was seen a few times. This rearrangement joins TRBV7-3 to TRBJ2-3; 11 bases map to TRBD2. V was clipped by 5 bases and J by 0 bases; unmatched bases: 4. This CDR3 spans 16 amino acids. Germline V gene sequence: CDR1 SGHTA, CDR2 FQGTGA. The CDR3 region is CASSLGTSGSTDTQYF. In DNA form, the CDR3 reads TGTGCCAGCAGCCTCGGGACTAGCGGAAGCACAGATACGCAGTATTTT.

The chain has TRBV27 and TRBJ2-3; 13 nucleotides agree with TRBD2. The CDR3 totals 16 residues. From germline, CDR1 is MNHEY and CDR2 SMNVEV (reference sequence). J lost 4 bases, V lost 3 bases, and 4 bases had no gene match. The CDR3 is CASSLHTSGGADTQYF. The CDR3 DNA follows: TGTGCCAGCAGTTTGCACACTAGCGGGGGGGCAGATACGCAGTATTTT.

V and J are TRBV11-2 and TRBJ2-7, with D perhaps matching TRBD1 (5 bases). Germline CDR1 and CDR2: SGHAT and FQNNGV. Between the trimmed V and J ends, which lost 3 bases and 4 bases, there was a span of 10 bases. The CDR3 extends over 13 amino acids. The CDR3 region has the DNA TGTGCCAGCAGCTTGTTACAGGCGTACGAGCAGTACTTC. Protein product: CASSLLQAYEQYF.

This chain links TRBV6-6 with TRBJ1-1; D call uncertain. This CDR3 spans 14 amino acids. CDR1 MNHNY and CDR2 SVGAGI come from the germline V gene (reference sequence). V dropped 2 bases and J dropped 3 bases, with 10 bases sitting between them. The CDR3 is CASSYKGGDTEAFF. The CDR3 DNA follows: TGTGCCAGCAGTTACAAAGGTGGGGACACTGAAGCTTTCTTT.

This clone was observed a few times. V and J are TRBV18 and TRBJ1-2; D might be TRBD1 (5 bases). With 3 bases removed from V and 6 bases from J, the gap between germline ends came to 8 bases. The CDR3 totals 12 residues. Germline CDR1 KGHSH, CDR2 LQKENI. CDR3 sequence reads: CASSPQGDGYTF. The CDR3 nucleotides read TGTGCCAGCTCACCGCAGGGTGATGGCTACACCTTC.

The DNA of the CDR3 is TGTGCCAGCAGCGTAGCCAGGCAAACTGAAGCTTTCTTT. Protein product: CASSVARQTEAFF. V gene TRBV9 combines with J gene TRBJ1-1; no clear D. This CDR3 region has 13 residues. The ends were cut back, 0 bases at V and 5 bases at J, with 8 bases in the middle. Germline V gene lookup returns CDR1 SGDLS and CDR2 YYNGEE.

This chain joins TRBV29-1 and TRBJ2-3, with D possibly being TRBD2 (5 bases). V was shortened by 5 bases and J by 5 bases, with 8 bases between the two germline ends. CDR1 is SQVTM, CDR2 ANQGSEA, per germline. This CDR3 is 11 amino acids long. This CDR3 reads CSVLGRDTQYF. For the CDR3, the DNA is TGCAGCGTTTTGGGGAGAGATACGCAGTATTTT.

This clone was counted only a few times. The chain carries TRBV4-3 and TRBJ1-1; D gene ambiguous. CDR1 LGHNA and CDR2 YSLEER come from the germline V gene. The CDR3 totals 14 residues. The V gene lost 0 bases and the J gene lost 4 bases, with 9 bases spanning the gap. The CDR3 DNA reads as TGCGCCAGCAGCCAAGATGTCAGCCCCACTGAAGCTTTCTTT. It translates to CASSQDVSPTEAFF.

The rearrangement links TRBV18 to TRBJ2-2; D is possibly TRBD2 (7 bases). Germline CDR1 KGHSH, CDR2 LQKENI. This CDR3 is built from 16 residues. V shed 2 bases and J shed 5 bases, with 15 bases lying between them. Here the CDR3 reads CASSPSGGKGTGELFF. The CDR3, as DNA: TGTGCCAGCTCACCATCGGGGGGCAAGGGAACCGGGGAGCTGTTTTTT.